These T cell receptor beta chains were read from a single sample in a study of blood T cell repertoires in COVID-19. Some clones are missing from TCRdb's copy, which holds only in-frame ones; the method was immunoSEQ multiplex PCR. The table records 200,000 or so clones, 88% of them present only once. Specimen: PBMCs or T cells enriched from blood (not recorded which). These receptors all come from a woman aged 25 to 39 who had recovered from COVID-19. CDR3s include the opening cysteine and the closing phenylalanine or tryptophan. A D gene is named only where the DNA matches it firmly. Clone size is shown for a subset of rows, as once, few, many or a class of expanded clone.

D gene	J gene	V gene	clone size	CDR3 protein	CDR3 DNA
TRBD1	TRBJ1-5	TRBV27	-	CASTKDRVYQPQHF	TGTGCCAGCACCAAGGACAGGGTTTATCAGCCCCAGCATTTT
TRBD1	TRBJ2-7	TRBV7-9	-	CASSFGQGQPLEQYF	TGTGCCAGCAGCTTCGGACAGGGCCAACCATTGGAGCAGTACTTC
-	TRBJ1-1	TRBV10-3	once	CAIGELRGFAEAFF	TGTGCCATCGGGGAGCTCAGGGGATTCGCTGAAGCTTTCTTT
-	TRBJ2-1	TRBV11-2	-	CASSLVGSRGRAYNEQFF	TGTGCCAGCAGCTTAGTTGGATCGCGGGGGCGGGCCTACAATGAGCAGTTCTTC
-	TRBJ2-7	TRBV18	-	CASSSLQGQGSYEQYF	TGTGCCAGCTCATCATTACAGGGCCAAGGATCCTACGAGCAGTACTTC
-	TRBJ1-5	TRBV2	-	CASSEVILAGSIGPQHF	TGTGCCAGCAGTGAAGTTATTCTTGCAGGGTCGATAGGGCCCCAGCATTTT
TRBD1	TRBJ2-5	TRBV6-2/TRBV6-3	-	CASSYVGLTGTGNQETQYF	TGTGCCAGCAGTTACGTGGGCCTAACCGGGACAGGGAACCAAGAGACCCAGTACTTC
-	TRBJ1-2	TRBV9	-	CASSVASSDYGYTF	TGTGCCAGCAGCGTAGCTTCTTCAGACTATGGCTACACCTTC
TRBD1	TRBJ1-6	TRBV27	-	CASSPRGQGYNSPLHF	TGTGCCAGCAGTCCCCGGGGACAGGGGTATAATTCACCCCTCCACTTT
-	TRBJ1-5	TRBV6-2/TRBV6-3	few	CASSSFSVYSNQPQHF	TGTGCCAGCAGTTCCTTCAGTGTGTATAGCAATCAGCCCCAGCATTTT
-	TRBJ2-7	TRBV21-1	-	CASSYPRQSYEQYF	TGTGCCAGCAGCTATCCGAGACAGTCCTACGAGCAGTACTTC
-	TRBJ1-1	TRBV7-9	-	CASSQAVNTEAFF	TGTGCCAGCAGCCAAGCGGTGAACACTGAAGCTTTCTTT
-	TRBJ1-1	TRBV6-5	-	CASSYAVNTEAFF	TGTGCCAGCAGTTACGCGGTGAACACTGAAGCTTTCTTT
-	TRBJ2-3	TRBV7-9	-	CASSLVAGAGDTQYF	TGTGCCAGCAGCTTAGTCGCAGGGGCTGGAGATACGCAGTATTTT
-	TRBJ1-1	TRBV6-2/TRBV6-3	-	CASSYQEQVGNTEAFF	TGTGCCAGCAGTTACCAAGAACAGGTGGGGAACACTGAAGCTTTCTTT
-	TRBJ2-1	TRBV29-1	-	CSVEGQAWREQFF	TGCAGCGTTGAAGGTCAGGCCTGGCGTGAGCAGTTCTTC
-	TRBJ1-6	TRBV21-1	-	CASSPPETNSPLHF	TGTGCCAGCAGCCCCCCAGAGACAAATTCACCCCTCCACTTT
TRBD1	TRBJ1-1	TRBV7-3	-	CASSLSTGGNTEAFF	TGTGCCAGCAGCTTATCGACAGGGGGGAACACTGAAGCTTTCTTT
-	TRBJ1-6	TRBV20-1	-	CSAPLQGGAFF	TGCAGTGCCCCCCTACAGGGTGGTGCCTTTTTT
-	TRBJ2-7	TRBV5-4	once	CASMLDEGEQYF	TGTGCCAGCATGCTAGACGAGGGCGAGCAGTACTTC
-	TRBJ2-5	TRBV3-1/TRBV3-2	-	CASSQTLGEETQYF	TGTGCCAGCAGCCAAACCCTAGGGGAAGAGACCCAGTACTTC
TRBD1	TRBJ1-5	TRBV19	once	CASISGQGRNQPQHF	TGTGCCAGTATATCCGGACAGGGGAGGAATCAGCCCCAGCATTTT
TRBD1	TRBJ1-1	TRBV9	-	CASSAGTGNTEAFF	TGTGCCAGCAGCGCCGGGACAGGGAACACTGAAGCTTTCTTT
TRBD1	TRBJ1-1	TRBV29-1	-	CSVQTGSNTEAFF	TGCAGCGTTCAGACAGGGTCGAACACTGAAGCTTTCTTT
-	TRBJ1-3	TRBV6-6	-	CASSYVEAGSGNTIYF	TGTGCCAGCAGTTACGTGGAGGCTGGCTCTGGAAACACCATATATTTT
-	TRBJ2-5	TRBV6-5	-	CASTKPGQPRETQYF	TGTGCCAGCACCAAACCGGGACAACCGAGGGAGACCCAGTACTTC
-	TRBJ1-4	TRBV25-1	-	CASSPPQALNEKLFF	TGTGCCAGCAGTCCCCCCCAGGCCCTTAATGAAAAACTGTTTTTT
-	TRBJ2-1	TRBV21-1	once	CASSQQEGSYNEQFF	TGTGCCAGCAGCCAACAGGAAGGGTCCTACAATGAGCAGTTCTTC
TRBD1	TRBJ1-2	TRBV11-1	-	CASSRDSVYGYTF	TGTGCCAGCAGTCGGGACAGCGTCTATGGCTACACCTTC
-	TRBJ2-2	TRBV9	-	CASSVELMNTGELFF	TGTGCCAGCAGCGTAGAACTTATGAACACCGGGGAGCTGTTTTTT
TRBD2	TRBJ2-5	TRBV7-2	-	CASSLAGTSGGMGTQYF	TGTGCCAGCAGCTTAGCTGGGACTAGCGGGGGGATGGGGACCCAGTACTTC
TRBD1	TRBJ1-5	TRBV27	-	CASRMTGSNQPQHF	TGTGCCAGCAGGATGACAGGGAGCAATCAGCCCCAGCATTTT
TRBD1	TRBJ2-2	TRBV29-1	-	CSVAGQGAFGELFF	TGCAGCGTGGCTGGACAGGGGGCTTTCGGGGAGCTGTTTTTT
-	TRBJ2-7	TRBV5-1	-	CASSLWTSYEQYF	TGCGCCAGCAGCCTCTGGACATCCTACGAGCAGTACTTC
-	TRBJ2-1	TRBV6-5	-	CASSSLRRAYNEQFF	TGTGCCAGCAGTTCCCTCAGGCGAGCCTACAATGAGCAGTTCTTC